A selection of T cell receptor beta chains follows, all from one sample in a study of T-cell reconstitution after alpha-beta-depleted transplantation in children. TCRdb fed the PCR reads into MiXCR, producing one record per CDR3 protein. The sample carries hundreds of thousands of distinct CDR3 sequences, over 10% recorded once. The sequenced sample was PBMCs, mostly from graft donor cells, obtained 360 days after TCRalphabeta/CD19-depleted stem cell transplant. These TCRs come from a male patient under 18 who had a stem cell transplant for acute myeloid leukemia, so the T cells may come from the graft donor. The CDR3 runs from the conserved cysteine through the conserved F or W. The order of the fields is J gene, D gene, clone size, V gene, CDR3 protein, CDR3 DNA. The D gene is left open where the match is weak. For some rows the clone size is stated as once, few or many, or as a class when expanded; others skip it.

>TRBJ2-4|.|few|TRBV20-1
CSARPTGQKLAKNIQYF
TGCAGTGCTAGACCGACAGGACAGAAGCTAGCCAAAAACATTCAGTACTTC
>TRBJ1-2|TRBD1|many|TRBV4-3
CASSQDRGWDSYGYTF
TGCGCCAGCAGCCAAGATAGAGGGTGGGACAGCTATGGCTACACCTTC
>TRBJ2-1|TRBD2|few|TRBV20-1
CSASEASSGINEQFF
TGCAGTGCTAGCGAGGCCTCTAGCGGGATTAATGAGCAGTTCTTC
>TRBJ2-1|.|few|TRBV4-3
CASSQGEGGSPYNEQFF
TGCGCCAGCAGCCAAGGGGAGGGGGGGAGCCCCTACAATGAGCAGTTCTTC
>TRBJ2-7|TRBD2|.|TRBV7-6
CASSLGVAGVLEQYF
TGTGCCAGCAGCCTAGGGGTAGCGGGAGTTCTCGAGCAGTACTTC
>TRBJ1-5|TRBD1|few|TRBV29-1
CSAGTGLGQPQHF
TGCAGCGCCGGGACAGGGCTTGGACAGCCCCAGCATTTT
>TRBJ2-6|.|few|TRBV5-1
CASSLSVTSSGANVLTF
TGCGCCAGCAGCTTGTCTGTTACTAGCTCTGGGGCCAACGTCCTGACTTTC
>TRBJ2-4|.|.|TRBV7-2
CASSLGAIRVAKNIQYF
TGTGCCAGCAGCTTAGGGGCTATCAGGGTAGCCAAAAACATTCAGTACTTC
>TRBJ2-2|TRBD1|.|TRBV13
CAFCSDRGQGTRGTGELFF
TGTGCCTTCTGTTCCGACAGGGGGCAGGGGACTAGGGGGACCGGGGAGCTGTTTTTT
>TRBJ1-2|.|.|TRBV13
CASTSKAYGYTF
TGTGCCAGCACCTCGAAGGCCTATGGCTACACCTTC
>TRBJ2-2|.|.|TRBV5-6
CASSLGLGPGELFF
TGTGCCAGCAGCTTAGGGCTAGGACCCGGGGAGCTGTTTTTT
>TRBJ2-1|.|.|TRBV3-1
CASSPTWLGGSYNEQFF
TGTGCCAGCAGCCCGACGTGGTTGGGCGGGTCCTACAATGAGCAGTTCTTC
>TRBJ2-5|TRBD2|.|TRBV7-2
CASSLDTSGLRAQYF
TGTGCCAGCAGCTTAGATACTAGCGGGCTCCGGGCCCAGTACTTC
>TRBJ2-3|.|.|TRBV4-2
CASSHDPQTPSSTDTQYF
TGTGCCAGCAGCCACGACCCTCAGACACCGTCTAGCACAGATACGCAGTATTTT
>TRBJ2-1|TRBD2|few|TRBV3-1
CASSPLGRGAGAMKSSYNEQFF
TGTGCCAGCAGCCCATTAGGAAGGGGAGCGGGAGCAATGAAGAGCTCCTACAATGAGCAGTTCTTC
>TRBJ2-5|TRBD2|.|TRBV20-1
CSAISSGTSALWVTQYF
TGCAGTGCTATTTCTTCTGGGACTAGCGCCCTATGGGTGACCCAGTACTTC
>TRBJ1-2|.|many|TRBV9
CASSVAGTPYGYTF
TGTGCCAGCAGCGTAGCGGGGACACCCTATGGCTACACCTTC
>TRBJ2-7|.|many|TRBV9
CASSVNPTGVDEQYF
TGTGCCAGCAGCGTCAACCCGACAGGTGTCGACGAGCAGTACTTC
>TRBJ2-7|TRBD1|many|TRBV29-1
CSVERTGSSYEQYF
TGCAGCGTCGAACGGACAGGGAGCTCCTACGAGCAGTACTTC
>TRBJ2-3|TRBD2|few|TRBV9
CASSVGGLAGLRTDTQYF
TGTGCCAGCAGCGTAGGAGGACTAGCGGGACTTCGGACAGATACGCAGTATTTT
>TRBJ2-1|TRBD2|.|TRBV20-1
CSALGLVDEQFF
TGCAGTGCTTTGGGACTAGTTGACGAGCAGTTCTTC
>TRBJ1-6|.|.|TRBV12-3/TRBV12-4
CASSSHRAIYNSPLHF
TGTGCCAGCAGTTCCCACCGGGCCATCTATAATTCACCCCTCCACTTT
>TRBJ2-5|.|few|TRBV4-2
CASSQDSFAEGETQYF
TGTGCCAGCAGCCAAGATAGTTTCGCGGAGGGAGAGACCCAGTACTTC
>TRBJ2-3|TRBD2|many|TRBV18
CASSLGTSVTADRDTQYF
TGTGCCAGCTCTTTGGGGACTAGCGTTACGGCGGACAGAGATACGCAGTATTTT
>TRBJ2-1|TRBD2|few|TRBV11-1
CASSLDPSGLAGRWVYNEQFF
TGTGCCAGCAGCTTAGACCCTTCGGGACTAGCGGGAAGATGGGTTTACAATGAGCAGTTCTTC
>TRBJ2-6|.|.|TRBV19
CASSIRGDFSFGANVLTF
TGTGCCAGTAGTATTCGAGGGGACTTCTCTTTCGGGGCCAACGTCCTGACTTTC
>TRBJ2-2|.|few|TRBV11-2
CASSLYLGAFGGELFF
TGTGCCAGCAGCTTATATTTGGGGGCATTTGGCGGGGAGCTGTTTTTT
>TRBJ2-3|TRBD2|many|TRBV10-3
CAISLGLAVGTDTQYF
TGTGCCATCAGTCTTGGACTAGCAGTGGGTACAGATACGCAGTATTTT
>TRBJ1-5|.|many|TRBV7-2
CASSLGGRSNQPQHF
TGCGCCAGCAGCTTAGGGGGGCGCAGCAATCAGCCCCAGCATTTT
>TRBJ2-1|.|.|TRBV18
CASSKLVSYNEQFF
TGTGCCAGCTCGAAACTAGTCTCCTACAATGAGCAGTTCTTC
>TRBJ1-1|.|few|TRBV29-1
CSVVRGFEAFF
TGCAGCGTGGTGAGGGGGTTTGAAGCTTTCTTT
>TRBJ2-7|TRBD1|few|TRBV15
CATSRGQVAYEQYF
TGTGCCACCAGCAGGGGACAGGTTGCCTACGAGCAGTACTTC
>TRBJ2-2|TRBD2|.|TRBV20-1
CSASQLGIGLAGRNTGELFF
TGCAGTGCTAGCCAGCTGGGAATTGGACTAGCGGGCCGGAACACCGGGGAGCTGTTTTTT
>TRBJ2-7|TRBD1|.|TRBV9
CASSPPGQGPAREQYF
TGTGCCAGCAGCCCCCCGGGACAGGGGCCCGCTCGCGAGCAGTACTTC
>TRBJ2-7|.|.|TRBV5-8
CASSLAGIPSYEQYF
TGTGCCAGCAGCTTGGCCGGGATTCCCTCCTACGAGCAGTACTTC
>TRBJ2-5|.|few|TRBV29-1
CSAVRWGSQETQYF
TGCAGCGCCGTACGGTGGGGGAGCCAAGAGACCCAGTACTTC
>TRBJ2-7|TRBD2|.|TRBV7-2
CASSPFPRGAGVGEQYF
TGTGCCAGCAGCCCCTTTCCCCGTGGAGCGGGAGTCGGGGAGCAGTACTTC
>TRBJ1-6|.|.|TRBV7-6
CASSFLGEDSPLHF
TGTGCCAGCAGCTTCTTAGGAGAGGATTCACCCCTCCACTTT
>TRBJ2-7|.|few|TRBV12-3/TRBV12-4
CASSSRVPDSYEQYF
TGTGCCAGCAGTTCGCGGGTCCCCGATTCTTACGAGCAGTACTTC
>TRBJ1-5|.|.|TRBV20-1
CSAGAGNQPQHF
TGCAGTGCTGGCGCAGGCAATCAGCCCCAGCATTTT
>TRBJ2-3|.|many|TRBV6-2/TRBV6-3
CASSYSRTGILNTQYF
TGTGCCAGCAGTTACTCGAGAACAGGGATATTGAATACGCAGTATTTT
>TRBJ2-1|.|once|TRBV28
CASTPGGAADGEQFF
TGTGCCAGCACTCCGGGCGGGGCGGCAGACGGTGAGCAGTTCTTC
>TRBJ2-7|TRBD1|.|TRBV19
CASSLRQGATYEQYF
TGTGCCAGTAGTCTTCGACAGGGGGCTACCTACGAGCAGTACTTC
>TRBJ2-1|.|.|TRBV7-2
CASSLARGVYNEQFF
TGTGCCAGCAGCTTGGCAAGGGGAGTCTACAATGAGCAGTTCTTC
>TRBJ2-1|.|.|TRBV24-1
CATSHRVILGEQFF
TGTGCCACCAGCCACCGGGTGATCTTGGGTGAGCAGTTCTTC
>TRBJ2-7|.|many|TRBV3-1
CASSQGGPGWGSYEQYF
TGTGCCAGCAGCCAAGGGGGACCGGGGTGGGGGTCCTACGAGCAGTACTTC
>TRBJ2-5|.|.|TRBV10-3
CAHSGGRGETQYF
TGTGCCCATTCAGGAGGGCGTGGAGAGACCCAGTACTTC
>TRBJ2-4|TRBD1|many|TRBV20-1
CSAPLGTGNRWSIQYF
TGCAGTGCCCCCTTGGGGACAGGGAACCGGTGGAGCATTCAGTACTTC
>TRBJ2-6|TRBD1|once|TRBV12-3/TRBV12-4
CASSSGTGWSGANVLTF
TGTGCCAGCAGTTCCGGGACAGGGTGGTCTGGGGCCAACGTCCTGACTTTC
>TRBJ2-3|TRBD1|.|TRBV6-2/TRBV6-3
CASTKDRVADTQYF
TGTGCCAGCACCAAGGACAGGGTGGCGGATACGCAGTATTTT
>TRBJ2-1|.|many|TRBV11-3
CASSRTGTLDSYNEQFF
TGTGCCAGCAGCCGCACCGGGACATTAGACTCCTACAATGAGCAGTTCTTC
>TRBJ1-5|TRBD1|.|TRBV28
CASSKPTGGLQPQHF
TGTGCCAGCAGCAAACCGACAGGGGGCCTTCAGCCCCAGCATTTT